What follows is one TCR beta chain and its context. The sample is drawn from a study of control samples from healthy donors and cancer patients. The table came from immunoSEQ multiplex PCR; TCRdb's copy has only in-frame clones and leaves some out. The sample carries 35,000 to 50,000 clones, more than 70% recorded once. The germline V gene encodes CDR1 KGHSH and CDR2 LQKENI. This CDR3 contains 15 residues. V was shortened by 3 bases and J by 1 base, with 12 bases between the two germline ends. The source is a woman aged 60-75 years with lung cancer. Specimen: PBMCs. The chain has TRBV18 and TRBJ1-2; D possibly corresponds to TRBD1 (5 bases). In DNA form, the CDR3 reads TGTGCCAGCTCACCCGAAGACAGAGATAACTATGGCTACACCTTC. This encodes CASSPEDRDNYGYTF.